A single sample gave rise to the 22 T cell receptor beta chains below, sequenced in a study of radiotherapy plus CTLA-4 blockade in lung cancer. Here immunoSEQ multiplex PCR was the method, and the copy in TCRdb shows in-frame clones only, minus some. The sample has tens of thousands of clones; over 65% are singletons. This specimen was peripheral blood, taken from a patient treated with radiotherapy plus ipilimumab. These receptors all come from a human donor with non-small cell lung cancer who had stable disease on radiotherapy plus ipilimumab.

The rearrangement uses TRBV7-6 and TRBJ1-1, with TRBD1 matching over 8 bases. The CDR3 sequence is 14 residues long. Germline CDR1 and CDR2: SGHVS and FNYEAQ. V lost 5 bases and J lost 1; bases outside the gene matches: 3. CDR3 sequence: CASSLGQGNTEAFF. CDR3 DNA sequence: TGTGCCAGCAGCCTCGGACAGGGGAACACTGAAGCTTTCTTT.

This rearrangement joins TRBV27 to TRBJ2-3; D not certain. Germline lookup yields CDR1 MNHEY and CDR2 SMNVEV (reference sequence). Trimming left V 5 bases short and J 2 bases short, with 20 bases between. The CDR3 length is 17 residues. The CDR3 loop reads CASSPFLSGPSTDTQYF. The CDR3 coding sequence is TGTGCCAGCAGTCCCTTTCTTAGTGGCCCGTCCACAGATACGCAGTATTTT.

The chain recombines TRBV27 with TRBJ2-7, with 9 nucleotides matching TRBD2. CDR3 length: 15 residues. V shed 3 bases and J 3 bases; nucleotides not matched to a gene: 6. Per the germline V gene, CDR1 is MNHEY and CDR2 is SMNVEV (reference sequence). The CDR3 sequence is CASSFKAGGHYEQYF. The CDR3 nucleotides read TGTGCCAGCAGTTTTAAAGCGGGGGGCCACTACGAGCAGTACTTC.

The chain has TRBV16 and TRBJ1-4; 8 nucleotides agree with TRBD1. The germline V gene encodes CDR1 KGHSY and CDR2 FQNENV. V dropped 0 bases and J dropped 7; count of bases not matched to a gene: 4. The CDR3 contains 15 residues. In DNA, the CDR3 is TGTGCCAGCAGCCAATCGAGGACAGGGACTGAAAAACTGTTTTTT. It yields the protein CASSQSRTGTEKLFF.

A single count supports this clone. The J gene is TRBJ2-1, the V gene TRBV6-1, with 7 bases that match TRBD1. This CDR3 region has 15 residues. CDR1 is MNHNS and CDR2 is SASEGT in the germline V gene. V lost 6 bases, J lost 7 bases, and 12 bases stayed unmatched. The CDR3 protein is CASRIDRVTRNEQFF. CDR3 bases: TGTGCCAGCAGGATAGACAGGGTCACAAGGAATGAGCAGTTCTTC.

Written as DNA, the CDR3 is TGTGCCTGGAGTGGTTCAGCGGGGGGCCACAATGAGCAGTTCTTC. This codes for CAWSGSAGGHNEQFF. The V gene is TRBV30, the J gene TRBJ2-1; 9 nucleotides align to TRBD2. This CDR3 is built from 15 residues. Per germline, CDR1 GTSNPN and CDR2 SVGIG (reference sequence). V was pared by 1 base and J by 5 bases, with 6 bases of the junction left unmatched. The full variable domain, its missing parts supplied by reference TRBV30 and TRBJ2-1, is SQTIHQWPATLVQPVGSPLSLECTVEGTSNPNLYWYRQAAGRGLQLLFYSVGIGQISSEVPQNLSASRPQDRQFILSSKKLLLSDSGFYLCAWSGSAGGHNEQFFGPGTRLTVL.

The chain links TRBV19 to TRBJ2-1, with D tentatively TRBD1 (5 bases). CDR1 LNHDA and CDR2 SQIVND come from the germline V gene (reference sequence). The CDR3 spans 14 residues. Trimming took 2 bases from V and 4 from J, leaving 9 bases between them. Here the CDR3 DNA reads TGTGCCAGTAGTATACAGGGCCGTTACAATGAGCAGTTCTTC. Translating gives CASSIQGRYNEQFF.

This clone was seen repeatedly, ten times or more. Here the CDR3 reads CASSPCSQGASYEQYV. The CDR3, as DNA: TGCGCCAGCAGCCCATGTTCACAGGGGGCATCATACGAGCAGTACGTC. The chain employs TRBV5-1 and TRBJ2-7; the match to TRBD1 covers 9 bases. Trimming removed 4 bases from V and 4 bases from J; junction bases left unmatched: 12. The CDR3 consists of 16 residues. Germline-derived CDR1 and CDR2 are SGHRS and YFSETQ.

For the CDR3, the DNA is TGCGCCAGCAGCCTCCTGGGACAGCTGAATGAAAAACTGTTTTTT. This sequence encodes CASSLLGQLNEKLFF. The V call is TRBV4-3, the J call TRBJ1-4, with TRBD1 matching over 7 bases. The CDR3 spans 15 residues. Unmatched junction bases numbered 7, after V lost 4 bases and J lost 5 bases. Germline lookup yields CDR1 LGHNA and CDR2 YSLEER.

The gene calls are TRBV6-5 and TRBJ1-1, with 7 bases that match TRBD1. V gave up 2 bases and J gave up 4 bases; unmatched junction bases: 1. Germline CDR1 reads MNHEY; CDR2 reads SVGAGI. This CDR3 has 13 residues. CDR3 sequence reads: CASSYGDSTEAFF. DNA of the CDR3: TGTGCCAGCAGTTACGGGGACAGCACTGAAGCTTTCTTT.

The CDR3: CASSERGPKSLCPYGYTF. The CDR3 nucleotides read TGCGCCAGCAGTGAACGAGGGCCCAAATCCCTTTGCCCCTATGGCTACACCTTC. V gene TRBV10-1 combines with J gene TRBJ1-2, with D unclear. Trimming removed 3 bases from V and 4 bases from J, with 24 bases in between. Germline V lookup: CDR1 WNHNN, CDR2 SYGVQD (reference sequence). CDR3 length: 18 amino acids.

This chain links TRBV19 with TRBJ1-2, with 8 bases matching TRBD1. J gave up 5 bases and V 8 bases, and 4 bases lay outside the gene matches. This CDR3 spans 12 amino acids. From germline, CDR1 is LNHDA and CDR2 SQIVND (reference sequence). CDR3 sequence (DNA): TGTGCCAGTCAGGGGGCTGTATATGGCTACACCTTC. It translates to CASQGAVYGYTF.

The chain combines TRBV5-1 with TRBJ2-3; D not resolved. The CDR3 covers 14 residues. V was clipped by 0 bases and J by 4 bases, with 9 bases between them. From germline, CDR1 is SGHRS and CDR2 YFSETQ. The CDR3 sequence is CASSLADVADTQYF. The CDR3 DNA follows: TGCGCCAGCAGCTTGGCGGACGTCGCAGATACGCAGTATTTT.

The V and J genes are TRBV10-2 and TRBJ2-7, with 7 bases that match TRBD1. Germline V gene sequence: CDR1 WSHSY, CDR2 SAAADI. The V segment lost 5 bases and the J segment 0 bases; nucleotides outside the gene matches: 7. The CDR3 covers 15 residues. The CDR3 sequence: CASSPLTGSSYEQYV. CDR3 bases: TGCGCCAGCAGTCCCCTGACAGGGAGCTCCTACGAGCAGTACGTC.

J is TRBJ2-7 and V is TRBV9; tentative D call: TRBD1 (6 bases). Germline V gene data show CDR1 as SGDLS and CDR2 as YYNGEE. The CDR3 spans 14 residues. V was trimmed by 1 base and J by 3 bases, leaving 11 bases between them. In nucleotides, the CDR3 is TGTGCCAGCAGCGTACCTGGACAGCACTACGAGCAGTACTTC. This translates into CASSVPGQHYEQYF.

This chain connects TRBV19 to TRBJ2-3; either TRBD1 or TRBD2 may fit D (6 bases each). Germline V gene sequence: CDR1 LNHDA, CDR2 SQIVND (reference sequence). This CDR3 region has 13 residues. V lost 6 bases and J lost 3, with 10 bases in between. CDR3 sequence reads: CASSSGATDTQYF. For the CDR3, the DNA is TGTGCCAGTAGCTCGGGGGCGACAGATACGCAGTATTTT.

The V gene is TRBV27, the J gene TRBJ1-5; unclear D gene. V lost 2 bases and J lost 2, with 4 bases in between. Germline lookup yields CDR1 MNHEY and CDR2 SMNVEV (reference sequence). The CDR3 spans 13 residues. The CDR3 sequence: CASSLQGNQPQHF. Here the CDR3 DNA reads TGTGCCAGCAGTTTACAGGGCAATCAGCCCCAGCATTTT.

The genes are TRBV10-3 and TRBJ1-2, with 7 bases that match TRBD1. Germline loops: CDR1 ENHRY, CDR2 SYGVKD. This CDR3 comprises 15 residues. With 0 bases clipped from V and 6 bases from J, the junction kept 7 bases outside the gene matches. This chain's CDR3 is CAISESRGTDHGYTF. The CDR3, as DNA: TGTGCCATCAGTGAGTCGAGGGGGACAGACCATGGCTACACCTTC.

The chain combines TRBV7-9 with TRBJ1-1; 9 positions agree with TRBD1. After removal of 2 bases from V and 3 bases from J, the junction contained 7 bases not matched to a gene. CDR3 size: 16 residues. CDR1 is SEHNR and CDR2 is FQNEAQ in the germline V gene (reference sequence). The CDR3 loop reads CASSLHRGQVDTEAFF. CDR3 in DNA: TGTGCCAGCAGCTTACACAGGGGGCAGGTTGACACTGAAGCTTTCTTT. The full variable domain, rest sourced from reference TRBV7-9 and TRBJ1-1, is DTGVSQNPRHKITKRGQNVTFRCDPISEHNRLYWYRQTLGQGPEFLTYFQNEAQLEKSRLLSDRFSAERPKGSFSTLEIQRTEQGDSAMYLCASSLHRGQVDTEAFFGQGTRLTVV.

The chain couples TRBV6-1 to TRBJ1-1; D not certain. The CDR3 is 14 amino acids. V gave up 3 bases and J gave up 7 bases, with 15 bases separating them. Germline assignment: CDR1 MNHNS and CDR2 SASEGT. CDR3 loop: CASSDKGFGLEAFF. The CDR3 DNA follows: TGTGCCAGCAGTGATAAAGGCTTCGGACTTGAAGCTTTCTTT.

This chain joins TRBV6-6 and TRBJ1-1; tentatively, D is TRBD1 (6 bases). Trimming shortened V by 2 bases and J by 1 base, and 8 bases separated the two germline ends. Per the germline V gene, CDR1 is MNHNY and CDR2 is SVGAGI (reference sequence). CDR3 length: 14 residues. CDR3 region: CASSYPGQNTEAFF. The DNA for the CDR3 is TGTGCCAGCAGTTACCCGGGACAGAACACTGAAGCTTTCTTT.

This clone was recorded once. The V call is TRBV5-1, the J call TRBJ1-1, with 7 bases matching TRBD1. J lost 4 bases, V lost 5 bases, and 5 bases had no gene match. CDR3 size: 13 residues. Germline loops: CDR1 SGHRS, CDR2 YFSETQ. The CDR3 bases are TGCGCCAGCAGGGAAGACAGGGCCACTGAAGCTTTCTTT. Amino acids: CASREDRATEAFF.